This T cell receptor beta chain stems from a study of cytomegalovirus exposure and HLA in healthy donors. Findings and limits, study-wide: TCR beta sequences numbering some 17,000 were associated with HLA alleles at 0.05 false discovery rate in a later analysis.

It was healthy bone marrow donors who served as donors. This CDR3 is built from 15 residues. Germline CDR1 reads KGHSH; CDR2 reads LQKENI. V lost 2 bases to trimming and J lost 4 bases, with 11 bases between them. PCR amplification relied on 60 Vbeta primers (plus 13 Jbeta primers). Sequencing used immunoSEQ multiplex PCR; TCRdb keeps in-frame clones, though not all of them. The sample shows 140,000 to 150,000 clones, roughly four fifths of them seen only once. Concerning this clone: Its antigen is undetermined.

The sequencing input was PBMCs. This receptor was obtained from a man between 25 and 39 years old in good health and CMV-seronegative. The rearrangement links TRBV18 to TRBJ2-2; a weak D match, TRBD1 (6 bases). The CDR3 loop is CASSPIQQGTGELFF. CDR3 bases: TGTGCCAGCTCACCAATTCAACAGGGCACCGGGGAGCTGTTTTTT.